This T cell receptor (beta chain) appears in the sequencing data of a study of CD8+ T cells in alopecia areata. Turning to the study itself: Spontaneously alopecic C3H/HeJ graft donors, about 6-12 months old, gave skin to roughly 7-10-week-old female C3H/HeJ mice. Findings and limits, study-wide: Alopecia totalis/universalis scalp especially showed more expanded CD8+ clones than normal scalp. The study found TCR sharing across patients less clear than in mice, possibly for HLA reasons.

CD4, CD8alpha, NKG2D, NKG2ACE and other markers were used to sort pooled cutaneous lymph node cells. Extraction of RNA preceded its reverse transcription into cDNA, which served as the sequencing template. The table came from immunoSEQ multiplex PCR; TCRdb's copy has only in-frame clones and leaves some out. Reported are approximately 19,000 clones, none seen only once; the ten largest carry 30% to 40%. This clone showed up just a few times. Antigen: not known. The genes and germline here are from mouse. The read stops 4 residues short of the end of the CDR3; the missing end is completed from the germline J gene. The CDR3 has 13 amino acids. The V end lost 9 bases, the J end lost 0 bases, and 12 bases lay between the germline ends. From germline, CDR1 is FNHDT and CDR2 SITEND (reference sequence).

The TCR comes from a C3H/HeJ mouse with alopecia areata. The MHC haplotype recorded for the strain is H2-k. The material sequenced was CD8+ T cells sorted from a lymph node. This rearrangement joins TRBV19 to TRBJ1-1; TRBD1 might be the D (6 bases). Partial CDR3 DNA: TGTGCCACCGGGGACAATGCAAACACA. Its protein is CATGDNANT. The CDR3, in full, reads CATGDNANTEVFF.